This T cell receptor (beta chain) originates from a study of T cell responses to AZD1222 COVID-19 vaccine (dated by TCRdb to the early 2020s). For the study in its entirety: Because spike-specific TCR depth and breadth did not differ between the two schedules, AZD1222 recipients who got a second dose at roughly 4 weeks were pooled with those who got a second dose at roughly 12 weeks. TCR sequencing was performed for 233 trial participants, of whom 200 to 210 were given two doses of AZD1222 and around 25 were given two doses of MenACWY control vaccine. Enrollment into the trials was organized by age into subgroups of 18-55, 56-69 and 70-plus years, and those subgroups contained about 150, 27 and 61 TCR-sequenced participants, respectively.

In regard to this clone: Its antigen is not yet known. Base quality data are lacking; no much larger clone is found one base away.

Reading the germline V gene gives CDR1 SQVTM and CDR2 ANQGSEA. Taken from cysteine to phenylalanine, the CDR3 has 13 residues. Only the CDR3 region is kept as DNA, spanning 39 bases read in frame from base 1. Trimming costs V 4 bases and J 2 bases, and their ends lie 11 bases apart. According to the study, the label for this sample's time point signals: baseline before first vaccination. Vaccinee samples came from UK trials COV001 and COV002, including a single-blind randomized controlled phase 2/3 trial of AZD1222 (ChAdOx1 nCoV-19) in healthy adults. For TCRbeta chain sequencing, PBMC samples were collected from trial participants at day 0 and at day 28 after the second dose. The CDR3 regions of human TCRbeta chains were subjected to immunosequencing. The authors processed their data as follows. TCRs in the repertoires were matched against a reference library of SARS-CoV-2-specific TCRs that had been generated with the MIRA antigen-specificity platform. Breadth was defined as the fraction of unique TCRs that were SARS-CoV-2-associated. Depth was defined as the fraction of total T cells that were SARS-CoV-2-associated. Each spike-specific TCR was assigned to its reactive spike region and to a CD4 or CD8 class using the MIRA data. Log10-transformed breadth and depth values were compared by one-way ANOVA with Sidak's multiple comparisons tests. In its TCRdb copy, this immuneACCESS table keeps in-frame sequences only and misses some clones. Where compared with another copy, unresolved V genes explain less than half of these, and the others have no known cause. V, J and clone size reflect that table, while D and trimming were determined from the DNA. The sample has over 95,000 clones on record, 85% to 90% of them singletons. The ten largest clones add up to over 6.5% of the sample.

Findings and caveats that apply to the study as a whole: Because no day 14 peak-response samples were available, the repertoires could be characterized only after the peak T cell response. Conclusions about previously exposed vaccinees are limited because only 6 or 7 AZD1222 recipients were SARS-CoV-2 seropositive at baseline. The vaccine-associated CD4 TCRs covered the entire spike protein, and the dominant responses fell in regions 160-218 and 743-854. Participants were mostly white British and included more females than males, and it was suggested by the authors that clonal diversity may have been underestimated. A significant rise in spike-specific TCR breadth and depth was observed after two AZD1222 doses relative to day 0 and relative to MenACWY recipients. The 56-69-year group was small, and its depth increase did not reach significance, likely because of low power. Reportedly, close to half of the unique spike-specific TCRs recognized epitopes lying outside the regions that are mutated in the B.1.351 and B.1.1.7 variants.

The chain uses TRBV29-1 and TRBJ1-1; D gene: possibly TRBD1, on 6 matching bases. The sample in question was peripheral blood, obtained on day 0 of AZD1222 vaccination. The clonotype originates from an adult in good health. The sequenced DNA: TGCAGCGTTGCCAGACAGGCAAACACTGAAGCTTTCTTT. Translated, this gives CSVARQANTEAFF.